The T cell receptor beta chain under discussion was sequenced for a study of cytomegalovirus exposure and HLA in healthy donors. Across the study: A subsequent analysis stated that the 120 or so validation repertoires were run on the same platform as the roughly 670 first-cohort repertoires.

Some clones are missing from TCRdb's copy, which holds only in-frame ones; the method was immunoSEQ multiplex PCR. The sample has some 340,000 clones, roughly nine tenths seen once; the top ten hold more than 0.9%. It was the 120-subject validation cohort, separate from the approximately 700-subject first cohort, to which the donors belonged. This clone occurred once. What it binds is unknown. Study-level points and caveats: Rare TCR sequences predominated, though certain public TCRs were found in many donors. TCR clusters originating in the first cohort tended to co-occur in the roughly 120 validation repertoires, according to a later analysis.

Germline CDR1 SGHVS, CDR2 FQNEAQ. Trimming left V 4 bases short and J 2 bases short, with 12 bases between. The CDR3 has 14 amino acids. This rearrangement joins TRBV7-8 to TRBJ2-7; possible D gene TRBD2, 6 bases. The TCR originated in a woman in her 30s in good health and CMV-seropositive. The sample consisted of PBMCs. CDR3 in amino acids: CASSSMGGTYEQYF. The CDR3 nucleotides read TGTGCCAGCAGCTCAATGGGCGGGACCTACGAGCAGTACTTC.